Below, one TCR beta chain is given with its context. The data derive from a study of blood T cell repertoires in COVID-19. Turning to the study itself: The United States, Italy and Spain provided the acute and convalescent COVID-19 samples.

Produced via immunoSEQ multiplex PCR; TCRdb's table is partial and in-frame only. The profile shows about 74,000 clones, about 83% of them singletons. The ends lost 1 base at V and 5 bases at J; junction bases unmatched: 5. From germline, CDR1 is SNHLY and CDR2 FYNNEI. CDR3 length: 15 amino acids. The specimen was peripheral blood. The receptor comes from a man aged 70-80 years with acute or convalescent COVID-19. The genes are TRBV2 and TRBJ2-4; TRBD1 aligns across 7 bases. The CDR3 nucleotides are TGTGCCAGCAGTGAAGGTGCAGGGGGTGAAAACATTCAGTACTTC. It encodes CASSEGAGGENIQYF. The complete variable domain, with remaining parts taken from reference TRBV2 and TRBJ2-4, reads EPEVTQTPSHQVTQMGQEVILRCVPISNHLYFYWYRQILGQKVEFLVSFYNNEISEKSEIFDDQFSVERPDGSNFTLKIRSTKLEDSAMYFCASSEGAGGENIQYFGAGTRLSVL.